Shown below are 29 T cell receptor beta chains from a single sample sequenced in a study of T-cell reconstitution after alpha-beta-depleted transplantation in children. The authors prepared the TCRbeta library with unique molecular identifiers. Using its own MiXCR run on the PCR reads, TCRdb lists one record per CDR3 protein. The sample comprises 200,000 to 300,000 distinct CDR3 sequences, roughly 24% of which are singletons, and around 2.5% rests with the top ten. The sequenced sample was PBMCs, obtained before TCRalphabeta/CD19-depleted stem cell transplant. These receptors originate from a girl aged 2 to 9 with Fanconi anemia, due to receive a stem cell transplant.

This clonotype was seen a handful of times. The chain combines TRBV29-1 with TRBJ1-2; D unresolved. V was shortened by 0 bases and J by 3 bases, with 14 bases between the two germline ends. The length of the CDR3 is 15 residues. The germline V gene has CDR1 SQVTM and CDR2 ANQGSEA. The chain's CDR3 is CSVEDPGERDYGYTF. CDR3 nucleotide sequence: TGCAGCGTTGAAGATCCTGGGGAGCGGGACTATGGCTACACCTTC.

This clonotype was seen ten or more times. V is TRBV27 and J is TRBJ2-1; 7 nucleotides match TRBD1. The CDR3 is 17 residues long. The germline V gene has CDR1 MNHEY and CDR2 SMNVEV (reference sequence). The trim removed 4 bases at V and 2 bases at J, leaving 11 bases unmatched. In DNA, the CDR3 is TGTGCCAGCAGTTCACTCCGGGGACAGACCACCTACAATGAGCAGTTCTTC. Its translation: CASSSLRGQTTYNEQFF.

The genes are TRBV29-1 and TRBJ1-3, with D unclear. The CDR3 covers 13 residues. Trimming pared 6 bases from V and 2 bases from J, leaving 11 bases between. Germline V lookup: CDR1 SQVTM, CDR2 ANQGSEA. The CDR3 DNA is TGCAGCGTCAGCGGGAGGGCTGGAAACACCATATATTTT. Translated, it gives CSVSGRAGNTIYF.

This clonotype has only a few counts. The rearrangement uses TRBV29-1 and TRBJ2-1; no clear D gene. The CDR3 is 13 residues long. V lost 4 bases, J lost 4 bases, and 11 bases lay in between. In germline, CDR1 is SQVTM, CDR2 ANQGSEA. CDR3 sequence: CSVVGKQYNEQFF. The DNA for the CDR3 is TGCAGCGTTGTAGGGAAACAGTACAATGAGCAGTTCTTC.

With regard to this clonotype: A much larger clone lies a single base off, so this may be a read error. This chain joins TRBV12-3 or TRBV12-4 and TRBJ1-1; 7 bases match TRBD1. Germline trimming cut 8 bases from V and 0 bases from J; bases unmatched to any gene: 6. CDR3 length: 14 residues. CDR3 region: CASGPGQMNTEAFF. CDR3 coding DNA: TGTGCCAGCGGTCCGGGACAGATGAACACTGAAGCTTTCTTT.

The CDR3 region is CASSLERASYNEQFF. The CDR3 DNA sequence: TGTGCCAGCAGTTTGGAGCGGGCCTCATACAATGAGCAGTTCTTC. The V gene is TRBV6-5, the J gene TRBJ2-1; possible D gene TRBD2, 6 bases. The ends were cut back, 4 bases at V and 4 bases at J, with 14 bases in the middle. Looked up from germline, CDR1 is MNHEY and CDR2 is SVGAGI. CDR3 length: 15 residues.

This clonotype was detected many times. The chain uses TRBV25-1 and TRBJ2-7, with 10 bases matching TRBD2. After removal of 4 bases from V and 5 bases from J, the junction contained 14 bases not matched to a gene. Germline V lookup: CDR1 MGHDK, CDR2 SYGVNS. This CDR3 region has 17 residues. The CDR3 sequence: CASSGGLAVSPIDEQYF. The CDR3 bases are TGTGCCAGCAGTGGAGGACTAGCGGTATCTCCTATCGACGAGCAGTACTTC.

This clonotype was seen ten or more times. One junction end does not reproduce the germline sequence, and a read error may be involved. This sequence joins TRBV12-3 or TRBV12-4 and TRBJ2-1; 8 bases agree with TRBD2. The length of the CDR3 is 12 residues. The CDR3 region has the DNA TGTGCCAGCAGTTTCACCGGGACTAGTCGGATCTTC. Encoded protein: CASSFTGTSRIF.

This clonotype came up many times. The CDR3 region has the DNA TGCAGCGTTGAGATCCGTTACGAGCAGTACTTC. Translating gives CSVEIRYEQYF. The rearrangement joins TRBV29-1 to TRBJ2-7, with D unclear. V lost 3 bases and J lost 4, with 7 bases in between. The CDR3 is 11 amino acids. Germline CDR1 SQVTM, CDR2 ANQGSEA.

The chain couples TRBV6-5 to TRBJ2-3; 7 bases are a match to TRBD2. Germline V gene sequence: CDR1 MNHEY, CDR2 SVGAGI. The CDR3 length is 16 residues. V lost 0 bases to trimming and J lost 1 base; unmatched junction nucleotides: 4. CDR3 DNA: TGTGCCAGCAGTTACTCGGGAGGGTACGGCACAGATACGCAGTATTTT. Translation: CASSYSGGYGTDTQYF.

This clonotype was found many times. V gene TRBV10-3 combines with J gene TRBJ2-1; 10 positions match TRBD1. Trimming removed 6 bases from V and 14 bases from J; junction bases left unmatched: 7. CDR3 size: 12 residues. CDR1 is ENHRY and CDR2 is SYGVKD in the germline V gene. CDR3 amino acids: CAIRETGGWEFF. The DNA for the CDR3 is TGTGCCATCAGAGAGACAGGGGGCTGGGAGTTCTTC.

The chain couples TRBV21-1 to TRBJ2-7; the table's D call of TRBD1 was not tested on the DNA. TRBV21-1 constitutes a pseudogene. This CDR3 is built from 14 residues. Written as DNA, the CDR3 is TGTGCCGGAACCCCCGGGACAGGGACCTACGAGCAGTACTTC. Protein sequence: CAGTPGTGTYEQYF.

This clonotype was detected only once. The chain has TRBV7-6 and TRBJ2-1; weak D call: TRBD1 (5 bases). The CDR3 consists of 16 residues. Trimming pared 3 bases from V and 2 bases from J, leaving 14 bases between. Germline V gene lookup returns CDR1 SGHVS and CDR2 FNYEAQ. Here the CDR3 reads CASSFGPGPPYNEQFF. The CDR3 DNA is TGTGCCAGCAGCTTTGGGCCAGGGCCCCCCTACAATGAGCAGTTCTTC.

In its sample, this clonotype was seen many times. This chain links TRBV5-1 with TRBJ2-1; TRBD2 might be the D (5 bases). Germline V gene sequence: CDR1 SGHRS, CDR2 YFSETQ. CDR3 length equals 13 residues. V was shortened by 0 bases and J by 8 bases, with 9 bases between the two germline ends. The CDR3: CASSLERFDEQFF. DNA of the CDR3: TGCGCCAGCAGCTTGGAGCGGTTCGATGAGCAGTTCTTC.

The chain couples TRBV6-5 to TRBJ2-6; D unclear. The CDR3 has 13 residues. Germline assignment: CDR1 MNHEY and CDR2 SVGAGI. V dropped 2 bases and J dropped 6 bases, with 5 bases sitting between them. The CDR3, as DNA: TGTGCCAGCAGTTACCACGAGGCCAACGTCCTGACTTTC. This codes for CASSYHEANVLTF.

Ten or more counts support this clonotype. The CDR3 is CSAMTGDEQYF. CDR3 in DNA: TGCAGCGCCATGACAGGGGACGAGCAGTACTTC. The genes are TRBV29-1 and TRBJ2-7, with TRBD1 matching over 8 bases. CDR3 length: 11 residues. V was clipped by 7 bases and J by 5 bases; unmatched bases: 4. The germline V gene has CDR1 SQVTM and CDR2 ANQGSEA.

The gene calls are TRBV5-1 and TRBJ2-3; D possibly corresponds to TRBD1 (6 bases). The CDR3 is 14 amino acids. V was shortened by 5 bases and J by 4 bases, with 14 bases between the two germline ends. CDR1 and CDR2 (germline): SGHRS, YFSETQ. CDR3 nucleotide sequence: TGCGCCAGCAGTCTGCAGGGGAGCGCAGATACGCAGTATTTT. Translation gives CASSLQGSADTQYF.

The CDR3 sequence: CASSYRVPLDEQFF. Written as DNA, the CDR3 is TGTGCCAGCAGTTACAGGGTTCCTTTGGATGAGCAGTTCTTC. The chain combines TRBV6-5 with TRBJ2-1; D is unresolved. The CDR3 is made up of 14 amino acids. CDR1 MNHEY and CDR2 SVGAGI come from the germline V gene. V was cut by 2 bases and J by 8 bases, with 13 bases left in between.

This clonotype has a count of ten or more. The rearrangement uses TRBV12-3 or TRBV12-4 and TRBJ2-1, with 7 bases fitting TRBD2. With V trimmed by 8 bases and J by 9 bases, 10 bases remained unmatched. There are 13 residues in the CDR3. DNA of the CDR3: TGTGCCAGCGGACTAGTCAATCGCCCTGAGCAGTTCTTC. It translates to CASGLVNRPEQFF.

This clonotype has only a few counts. The chain joins TRBV29-1 to TRBJ2-1; 13 bases are shared with TRBD2. V lost 7 bases to trimming and J lost 4 bases; unmatched junction nucleotides: 7. The CDR3 is 15 residues long. The germline V gene has CDR1 SQVTM and CDR2 ANQGSEA. CDR3 amino acids: CSAIGTSGTYNEQFF. As DNA, the CDR3 is TGCAGCGCCATCGGGACTAGCGGGACTTACAATGAGCAGTTCTTC.

The chain carries TRBV5-1 and TRBJ2-7, with D unclear. The length of the CDR3 is 13 residues. V lost 4 bases and J 1 base, leaving 9 bases between the germline ends. Germline V gene data show CDR1 as SGHRS and CDR2 as YFSETQ. The CDR3 region is CASSHAPSYEQYF. The CDR3, as DNA: TGCGCCAGCAGCCATGCCCCATCCTACGAGCAGTACTTC.

This clonotype was detected many times. This chain uses TRBV20-1 with TRBJ1-4, with D possibly being TRBD1 (5 bases). Germline CDR1 reads DFQATT; CDR2 reads SNEGSKA (reference sequence). The V end was cut by 1 base, the J end by 8 bases, with 11 bases between. There are 13 residues in the CDR3. This chain's CDR3 is CSARGGGKEKLFF. CDR3 DNA sequence: TGCAGTGCTAGAGGTGGGGGGAAAGAAAAACTGTTTTTT.

This clonotype occurred many times. The gene calls are TRBV11-2 and TRBJ1-1; the D is unclear. The germline gives CDR1 SGHAT, CDR2 FQNNGV. The CDR3 loop spans 13 amino acids. V gave up 3 bases and J gave up 0 bases, with 5 bases separating them. CDR3 sequence (DNA): TGTGCCAGCAGCTTCGACCTGAACACTGAAGCTTTCTTT. Residues: CASSFDLNTEAFF.

This sequence joins TRBV29-1 and TRBJ2-7; D gene uncertain. Germline V gene data show CDR1 as SQVTM and CDR2 as ANQGSEA. Trimming pared 4 bases from V and 3 bases from J, leaving 7 bases between. The CDR3 is 11 residues long. The CDR3 DNA reads as TGCAGCGTTGGGGCAGACTACGAGCAGTACTTC. Its protein is CSVGADYEQYF.

This clonotype was observed many times. The rearrangement links TRBV29-1 to TRBJ2-3; D possibly matches TRBD1 or TRBD2 (5 bases each). Trimming pared 3 bases from V and 6 bases from J, leaving 10 bases between. This CDR3 region has 12 residues. Germline CDR1 is SQVTM and CDR2 is ANQGSEA. In DNA, the CDR3 is TGCAGCGTTGAGAGGGGCAGGGATACGCAGTATTTT. This encodes CSVERGRDTQYF.

The table lists this clonotype with many counts. The V call is TRBV20-1, the J call TRBJ2-3, with D possibly being TRBD1 (5 bases). V shed 6 bases and J shed 7 bases, with 20 bases lying between them. Germline CDR1 is DFQATT and CDR2 is SNEGSKA (reference sequence). The CDR3 consists of 14 residues. CDR3 sequence reads: CSARAAGAWNTQYF. The CDR3 region has the DNA TGCAGTGCCAGGGCGGCTGGGGCCTGGAATACGCAGTATTTT.

This clonotype turned up a few times. The chain couples TRBV5-6 to TRBJ2-2; maybe TRBD2 (5 bases). The V end lost 2 bases, the J end lost 6 bases, and 11 bases lay between the germline ends. CDR1 and CDR2 (germline): SGHDT, YYEEEE. The CDR3 has 14 residues. CDR3 sequence: CASSLKTSSGELFF. As DNA, the CDR3 is TGTGCCAGCAGCTTAAAAACTAGTTCCGGGGAGCTGTTTTTT.

V gene TRBV29-1 combines with J gene TRBJ1-2, with D possibly matching TRBD1 (6 bases). The V and J ends lost 3 bases and 4 bases respectively, with 21 bases between them. The CDR3 covers 16 residues. CDR1 and CDR2 from the germline V gene are SQVTM and ANQGSEA. Here the CDR3 reads CSVEAWDGQTLYGYTF. CDR3 in DNA: TGCAGCGTTGAGGCCTGGGACGGACAGACGCTCTATGGCTACACCTTC.

Ten or more counts support this clonotype. CDR3 sequence: CSARDIRQTYNEQFF. CDR3 in DNA: TGCAGTGCTAGAGATATACGGCAGACCTACAATGAGCAGTTCTTC. This sequence joins TRBV20-1 and TRBJ2-1; unclear D gene. Trimming stripped 0 bases from V and 2 bases from J, with 11 bases between. The CDR3 runs 15 residues. CDR1 and CDR2 (germline): DFQATT, SNEGSKA (reference sequence).